These 19 T cell receptor beta chains came from one sample sequenced in a study of T cell responses to AZD1222 COVID-19 vaccine. Profiling relied on immunoSEQ multiplex PCR, and the TCRdb table lists in-frame clones only, not all of them. The data show 160,000 or so clones, about nine tenths seen once. The source was peripheral blood, collected 28 days after the second dose of the MenACWY control vaccine. These receptors were collected from an adult who received the MenACWY meningococcal vaccine as a control.

The chain joins TRBV27 to TRBJ2-7, with a possible D match to TRBD2 (5 bases). CDR3 length equals 15 residues. Germline V gives CDR1 MNHEY, CDR2 SMNVEV (reference sequence). Trimming pared 4 bases from V and 3 bases from J, leaving 16 bases between. CDR3: CASSSPPKGVYEQYF. For the CDR3, the DNA is TGTGCCAGCAGTTCCCCCCCTAAGGGAGTCTACGAGCAGTACTTC.

This chain links TRBV28 with TRBJ1-1; D is ambiguous. Germline CDR1 MDHEN, CDR2 SYDVKM. Trimming shortened V by 6 bases and J by 4 bases, and 6 bases separated the two germline ends. The CDR3 has 11 residues. The DNA of the CDR3 is TGTGCCAGCAGCCAGTCCACTGAAGCTTTCTTT. This codes for CASSQSTEAFF.

DNA for the CDR3: TGTGCCAGCAGTGGTTACGGGGGCGAAGGAAACACCATATATTTT. The encoded protein is CASSGYGGEGNTIYF. The chain links TRBV28 to TRBJ1-3; TRBD1 might be the D (6 bases). CDR1 is MDHEN, CDR2 SYDVKM, per germline. This CDR3 is 15 amino acids long. With 5 bases removed from V and 4 bases from J, the gap between germline ends came to 15 bases.

The J gene is TRBJ2-1, the V gene TRBV6-2 or TRBV6-3, with 7 bases lining up with TRBD2. The germline V gene encodes CDR1 MNHEY and CDR2 SVGEGT. This CDR3 spans 13 amino acids. With 2 bases clipped from V and 7 bases from J, the junction kept 2 bases outside the gene matches. The CDR3 region is CASSYAGENEQFF. The CDR3 nucleotides read TGTGCCAGCAGTTACGCGGGGGAGAATGAGCAGTTCTTC.

The chain has TRBV5-4 and TRBJ2-3; D might be TRBD2 (6 bases). V lost 10 bases and J lost 3, with 21 bases in between. In germline, CDR1 is SGHNT, CDR2 YYREEE (reference sequence). CDR3 length: 15 amino acids. The CDR3 loop is CALRAGISGTDTQYF. The CDR3 DNA sequence: TGTGCCCTTCGGGCGGGGATTAGTGGAACAGATACGCAGTATTTT.

This sequence joins TRBV11-3 and TRBJ2-7; D gene ambiguous. With 5 bases removed from V and 2 bases from J, the gap between germline ends came to 13 bases. CDR3 length: 14 residues. Germline V gene data show CDR1 as SGHNT and CDR2 as YENEEA. The CDR3 spells CASSHDAGTYEQYF. CDR3 in DNA: TGTGCCAGCAGCCACGACGCCGGAACCTACGAGCAGTACTTC. The full variable domain, rest sourced from reference TRBV11-3 and TRBJ2-7, is EAGVVQSPRYKIIEKKQPVAFWCNPISGHNTLYWYLQNLGQGPELLIRYENEEAVDDSQLPKDRFSAERLKGVDSTLKIQPAELGDSAVYLCASSHDAGTYEQYFGPGTRLTVT.

This chain connects TRBV5-4 to TRBJ1-4; 9 bases fit TRBD1. Germline V gene sequence: CDR1 SGHNT, CDR2 YYREEE (reference sequence). This CDR3 comprises 14 residues. With 3 bases clipped from V and 8 bases from J, the junction kept 5 bases outside the gene matches. The CDR3 DNA sequence: TGTGCCAGCAGCTCGGGACAGGGCTACGAAAAACTGTTTTTT. This encodes CASSSGQGYEKLFF.

This rearrangement joins TRBV11-2 to TRBJ1-4, with a possible D match to TRBD1 (5 bases). This CDR3 has 13 residues. Per the germline V gene, CDR1 is SGHAT and CDR2 is FQNNGV. V lost 0 bases to trimming and J lost 16 bases, with 15 bases between them. CDR3: CASSLDPWDRGFF. In DNA, the CDR3 is TGTGCCAGCAGCTTAGATCCCTGGGACCGAGGGTTTTTT.

J is TRBJ2-7 and V is TRBV28; 9 bases agree with TRBD1. Germline-derived CDR1 and CDR2 are MDHEN and SYDVKM. Losses at the gene ends were 3 bases for V and 4 bases for J; bases not matched to a gene: 4. The CDR3 runs 14 residues. The CDR3 DNA reads TGTGCCAGCAGTTTCCCGGGGACAGGGTACGAGCAGTACTTC. Its translation is CASSFPGTGYEQYF.

This chain connects TRBV18 to TRBJ2-7, with 7 bases identical to TRBD2. CDR3 size: 14 residues. Germline V gene lookup returns CDR1 KGHSH and CDR2 LQKENI. The junction had 5 bases not matched to a gene; V was cut back by 2 bases and J by 4 bases. CDR3 sequence: CASSPGEGGYEQYF. For the CDR3, the DNA is TGTGCCAGCTCACCAGGAGAGGGAGGGTACGAGCAGTACTTC.

This clone was detected once. The DNA is left out, because the CDR3 cannot be placed on it with certainty; the CDR3 is given as TCRdb lists it. The rearrangement uses TRBV21-1 and TRBJ2-1; the table's D call TRBD2 went unverified against the DNA. TRBV21-1 is classified as a pseudogene. The CDR3 has 18 residues if both end residues are counted. The CDR3 region is CASSPRWGSGANYNEQFF.

This chain joins TRBV29-1 and TRBJ2-3, with TRBD2 matching over 10 bases. The germline V gene encodes CDR1 SQVTM and CDR2 ANQGSEA. J lost 2 bases, V lost 1 base, and 15 bases had no gene match. The CDR3 is 19 amino acids. CDR3 sequence (DNA): TGCAGCGTTGAAGCCGTGGGGCTAGCGGGAGCCCTTTACACAGATACGCAGTATTTT. This gives the protein CSVEAVGLAGALYTDTQYF.

The rearrangement joins TRBV28 to TRBJ2-7, with 10 bases that match TRBD1. Looked up from germline, CDR1 is MDHEN and CDR2 is SYDVKM. CDR3 length: 14 amino acids. With V trimmed by 6 bases and J by 3 bases, 5 bases remained unmatched. The CDR3 region is CASSNGQGVYEQYF. CDR3 nucleotide sequence: TGTGCCAGCAGCAACGGACAGGGGGTCTACGAGCAGTACTTC. The variable domain in full, with the rest retrieved from reference TRBV28 and TRBJ2-7, is DVKVTQSSRYLVKRTGEKVFLECVQDMDHENMFWYRQDPGLGLRLIYFSYDVKMKEKGDIPEGYSVSREKKERFSLILESASTNQTSMYLCASSNGQGVYEQYFGPGTRLTVT.

The chain recombines TRBV7-9 with TRBJ1-2, with D perhaps TRBD1 (5 bases). The germline CDR1 and CDR2 sequences are SEHNR and FQNEAQ (reference sequence). Trimming pared 1 base from V and 7 bases from J, leaving 10 bases between. The CDR3 is 13 residues long. DNA of the CDR3: TGTGCCAGCAGCTTAGGAGACAGAGTTGGCTACACCTTC. Amino acid sequence: CASSLGDRVGYTF. Complete variable domain (other parts from reference TRBV7-9 and TRBJ1-2): DTGVSQNPRHKITKRGQNVTFRCDPISEHNRLYWYRQTLGQGPEFLTYFQNEAQLEKSRLLSDRFSAERPKGSFSTLEIQRTEQGDSAMYLCASSLGDRVGYTFGSGTRLTVV.

This sequence joins TRBV9 and TRBJ2-2; TRBD2 aligns across 13 bases. CDR3 length equals 18 residues. V shed 4 bases, J shed 0 bases, and the junction held 6 bases outside the gene matches. Germline V gene sequence: CDR1 SGDLS, CDR2 YYNGEE. Written as DNA, the CDR3 is TGTGCCAGCAGCCCGAGGGGGACTAGCGGGACGAACACCGGGGAGCTGTTTTTT. Protein product: CASSPRGTSGTNTGELFF.

This chain joins TRBV11-2 and TRBJ2-2; TRBD1 matches at 8 bases. With 3 bases clipped from V and 5 bases from J, the junction kept 8 bases outside the gene matches. Germline CDR1 SGHAT, CDR2 FQNNGV. The CDR3 totals 16 residues. In DNA form, the CDR3 reads TGTGCCAGCAGCTTCTGGACAGGGTCTAGTACCGGGGAGCTGTTTTTT. Amino acids: CASSFWTGSSTGELFF. The full variable domain, completed using reference TRBV11-2 and TRBJ2-2, is EAGVAQSPRYKIIEKRQSVAFWCNPISGHATLYWYQQILGQGPKLLIQFQNNGVVDDSQLPKDRFSAERLKGVDSTLKIQPAKLEDSAVYLCASSFWTGSSTGELFFGEGSRLTVL.

The genes are TRBV6-4 and TRBJ2-2; 8 bases map to TRBD2. Per the germline V gene, CDR1 is MRHNA and CDR2 is SNTAGT. The trim removed 6 bases at V and 6 bases at J, leaving 6 bases unmatched. The CDR3 contains 14 residues. The CDR3 loop is CASRLAESSGELFF. CDR3 nucleotide sequence: TGTGCCAGCAGACTAGCGGAGTCGTCCGGGGAGCTGTTTTTT.

The J gene is TRBJ1-2, the V gene TRBV19; TRBD1 aligns across 9 bases. V was clipped by 6 bases and J by 4 bases; unmatched bases: 9. The CDR3 length is 15 residues. CDR1 and CDR2 (germline): LNHDA, SQIVND (reference sequence). CDR3 in amino acids: CASSLRDRVVYGYTF. CDR3 nucleotides: TGTGCCAGTAGCCTACGGGACAGGGTAGTCTATGGCTACACCTTC.

The chain carries TRBV7-3 and TRBJ2-6; the D is unclear. The CDR3 spans 15 residues. The germline V gene has CDR1 SGHTA and CDR2 FQGTGA. The V end lost 2 bases, the J end lost 0 bases, and 5 bases lay between the germline ends. This CDR3 reads CASSLYGSGANVLTF. The CDR3 nucleotides read TGTGCCAGCAGCTTATATGGCTCTGGGGCCAACGTCCTGACTTTC.